This TCR beta chain comes out of a study of cytomegalovirus exposure and HLA in healthy donors. Of note for this clone: Its antigen is not known.

Healthy bone marrow donors made up the donors. Whole-study findings and limits: Beyond CMV serostatus, there was no information to go on about immune exposure. Fewer N-insertions (relative to the approximately 670-donor mean) were reportedly seen in an Asian-associated ancestry cluster in a later analysis. The likely explanation for a cluster of highly shared sequence variants was sequencing artifact.

The PCR used 60 Vbeta and 13 Jbeta primers. Profiling relied on immunoSEQ multiplex PCR, and the TCRdb table lists in-frame clones only, not all of them. The sample includes 75,000 to 95,000 clones. This CDR3 has 12 residues. Losses at the gene ends were 7 bases for V and 7 bases for J; bases not matched to a gene: 6. CDR1 and CDR2 (germline): MNHEY, SVGAGI. The material sequenced was PBMCs. This receptor was obtained from a girl aged 10-17 years in good health and CMV-seropositive. The chain recombines TRBV6-5 with TRBJ1-2; 7 positions agree with TRBD1. This CDR3 reads CASMVQGLGYTF. The CDR3 DNA reads as TGTGCCAGCATGGTACAGGGGCTTGGCTACACCTTC.